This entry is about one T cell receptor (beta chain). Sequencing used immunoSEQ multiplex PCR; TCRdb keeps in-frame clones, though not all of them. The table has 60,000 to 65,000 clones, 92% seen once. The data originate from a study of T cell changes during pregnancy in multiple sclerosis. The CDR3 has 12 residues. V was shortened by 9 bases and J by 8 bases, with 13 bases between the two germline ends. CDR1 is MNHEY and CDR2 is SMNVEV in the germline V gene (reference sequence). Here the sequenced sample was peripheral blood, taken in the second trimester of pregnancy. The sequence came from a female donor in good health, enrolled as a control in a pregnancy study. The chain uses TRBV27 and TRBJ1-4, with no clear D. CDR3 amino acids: CASRGGREKLFF. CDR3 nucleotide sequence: TGTGCCAGTCGGGGAGGAAGAGAAAAACTGTTTTTT.